This record looks at one TCR beta chain sequence and its context. What it binds is unknown. This entry comes from a study of blood T cells in healthy people across ages. The V gene end was trimmed by 0 bases and the J gene end by 0 bases; junction bases not matched to a gene: 9. This CDR3 has 18 amino acids. The use of a sample-barcoded 5' primer and a J-beta primer mix characterized a second PCR of about 7 to 12 cycles. TCRdb analysed the 5' RACE reads with MiXCR anew, one entry per CDR3 protein. Found here are approximately 810,000 distinct CDR3 sequences, roughly 35% of them singletons; the top ten hold 10% to 15%. Findings and caveats of the study: The fall in TCR beta diversity per million T cells was roughly linear with age.

Material for sequencing was blood. The receptor was isolated from a young man in good health. The V gene is TRBV12-3 or TRBV12-4, the J gene TRBJ2-3, with 7 bases identical to TRBD1. CDR3 coding DNA: TGTGCCAGCAGTTTAGCGCTCGGGACAGAATTTAGCACAGATACGCAGTATTTT. Its protein is CASSLALGTEFSTDTQYF.